The 23 T cell receptor beta chains listed next were all sequenced from one sample in a study of a mutant IDH1 vaccine in newly diagnosed glioma. No antigen has been assigned to these receptors. TCRdb keeps only in-frame clones here, not all; method: immunoSEQ multiplex PCR. This sample yields about 64,000 clones, of which less than 85% are seen a single time; approximately 10% belongs to the top ten. Time point reported: week 11, during vaccination. Vaccination used 300 ug of mutant IDH1 20-mer peptide per dose, with topical imiquimod. The specimen was PBMCs, collected from a glioma patient whose treatment included an IDH1 peptide vaccine. Receptors were obtained from a woman in her forties or fifties with glioma.

The chain has TRBV7-9 and TRBJ1-2, with D tentatively TRBD1 (6 bases). The germline V gene has CDR1 SEHNR and CDR2 FQNEAQ (reference sequence). This CDR3 contains 13 residues. V lost 6 bases and J 7 bases, leaving 15 bases between the germline ends. The CDR3 sequence: CASSRPGVGGYTF. The CDR3, as DNA: TGTGCCAGCAGTCGTCCAGGGGTCGGTGGCTACACCTTC.

The chain uses TRBV12-5 and TRBJ1-1; D remains unclear. Germline V gene sequence: CDR1 LGHNT, CDR2 FRNRAP. The CDR3 extends over 16 amino acids. With 0 bases removed from V and 0 bases from J, the gap between germline ends came to 11 bases. CDR3 protein: CASGLVPYGLNTEAFF. CDR3 sequence (DNA): TGTGCTAGTGGTTTGGTTCCTTACGGACTGAACACTGAAGCTTTCTTT.

CDR3 sequence: CAWSAWGTEAFF. For the CDR3, the DNA is TGTGCCTGGAGTGCGTGGGGCACTGAAGCTTTCTTT. V is TRBV30 and J is TRBJ1-1; no reliable D call. Germline V CDR1 and CDR2: GTSNPN, SVGIG (reference sequence). The CDR3 consists of 12 residues. V gave up 1 base and J gave up 4 bases, with 7 bases separating them.

The genes are TRBV14 and TRBJ2-2; TRBD2 aligns across 8 bases. The ends lost 0 bases at V and 3 bases at J; junction bases unmatched: 3. This CDR3 has 16 amino acids. Germline CDR1 SGHDN, CDR2 FVKESK. The CDR3 sequence: CASSQDPGGDTGELFF. The CDR3 DNA reads as TGTGCCAGCAGCCAAGATCCCGGGGGGGACACCGGGGAGCTGTTTTTT.

This chain's CDR3 is CASRQGARETQYF. DNA for the CDR3: TGTGCCAGCAGGCAGGGGGCGAGGGAGACCCAGTACTTC. V is TRBV25-1 and J is TRBJ2-5; 8 bases line up with TRBD1. Trimming at V came to 6 bases and at J to 5 bases, leaving 5 bases not matched to a gene. The CDR3 runs 13 residues. Per the germline V gene, CDR1 is MGHDK and CDR2 is SYGVNS.

The rearrangement joins TRBV7-3 to TRBJ2-3, with 9 positions matching TRBD2. The CDR3 spans 18 residues. The germline CDR1 and CDR2 sequences are SGHTA and FQGTGA. Trimming took 5 bases from V and 2 from J; bases not matched to a gene: 14. CDR3 region: CASSPRGAGGLNTDTQYF. The CDR3 DNA reads TGTGCCAGCAGCCCCCGAGGAGCGGGGGGCCTCAACACAGATACGCAGTATTTT.

This clone appeared a few times. This chain uses TRBV27 with TRBJ2-7; D ambiguous. V lost 0 bases, J lost 0 bases, and 6 bases lay in between. CDR1 is MNHEY and CDR2 is SMNVEV in the germline V gene (reference sequence). The CDR3 totals 14 residues. The CDR3 bases are TGTGCCAGCAGTTTATCAGTGCTCTCCTACGAGCAGTACTTC. As protein: CASSLSVLSYEQYF.

The CDR3 loop reads CASSPLQGTNTEAFF. Here the CDR3 DNA reads TGTGCCAGCTCACCGTTACAGGGGACGAACACTGAAGCTTTCTTT. The J gene is TRBJ1-1, the V gene TRBV18, with TRBD1 matching over 7 bases. Trimming took 3 bases from V and 1 from J; bases not matched to a gene: 5. The CDR3 spans 15 residues. Germline-derived CDR1 and CDR2 are KGHSH and LQKENI.

J is TRBJ2-3 and V is TRBV29-1, with 10 nucleotides matching TRBD2. The CDR3 extends over 13 amino acids. V lost 6 bases, J lost 5 bases, and 5 bases stayed unmatched. Germline CDR1 reads SQVTM; CDR2 reads ANQGSEA. In DNA, the CDR3 is TGCAGCGTGGGACTAGCGTCAGGAGATACGCAGTATTTT. It encodes CSVGLASGDTQYF.

The chain combines TRBV2 with TRBJ1-5; 9 bases are shared with TRBD1. This CDR3 has 15 residues. V lost 6 bases to trimming and J lost 4 bases; unmatched junction nucleotides: 7. Germline lookup yields CDR1 SNHLY and CDR2 FYNNEI. The CDR3 sequence: CASSADRGNNQPQHF. The CDR3 bases are TGTGCCAGCAGCGCGGACAGGGGTAATAATCAGCCCCAGCATTTT.

This clone appeared once. The J gene is TRBJ1-6, the V gene TRBV5-1, with a weak D call TRBD1 (5 bases). The length of the CDR3 is 18 residues. V lost 0 bases and J lost 0, with 13 bases in between. CDR1 SGHRS and CDR2 YFSETQ come from the germline V gene. As DNA, the CDR3 is TGCGCCAGCAGCTTGGCCTTCGGGGCGAGCTCCTATAATTCACCCCTCCACTTT. Translated: CASSLAFGASSYNSPLHF.

The chain is built from TRBV7-6 and TRBJ1-2; no reliable D call. The CDR3 is 14 residues long. Looked up from germline, CDR1 is SGHVS and CDR2 is FNYEAQ. Trimming stripped 6 bases from V and 2 bases from J, with 13 bases between. The CDR3 reads CASSSTPANYGYTF. CDR3 in DNA: TGTGCCAGCAGTTCGACACCGGCCAACTATGGCTACACCTTC. Supplemented by reference TRBV7-6 and TRBJ1-2, the full variable domain reads GAGVSQSPRYKVTKRGQDVALRCDPISGHVSLYWYRQALGQGPEFLTYFNYEAQQDKSGLPNDRFSAERPEGSISTLTIQRTEQRDSAMYRCASSSTPANYGYTFGSGTRLTVV.

The rearrangement uses TRBV9 and TRBJ1-3, with TRBD1 as a possible D gene (5 bases). The V end was cut by 3 bases, the J end by 4 bases, with 8 bases between. This CDR3 is built from 13 residues. The germline CDR1 and CDR2 sequences are SGDLS and YYNGEE. The CDR3 spells CASSGRGGNTIYF. Written as DNA, the CDR3 is TGTGCCAGCAGCGGGAGGGGAGGAAACACCATATATTTT.

This chain uses TRBV2 with TRBJ1-5; TRBD1 might be the D (6 bases). The CDR3 is made up of 14 amino acids. Germline V gene lookup returns CDR1 SNHLY and CDR2 FYNNEI. V was pared by 7 bases and J by 6 bases, with 16 bases between. The CDR3 region has the DNA TGTGCCAGCACCCCCCGGGGGGGCATTCAGCCCCAGCATTTT. Amino acids: CASTPRGGIQPQHF.

This chain uses TRBV4-1 with TRBJ1-6; the D gene is possibly TRBD1 (5 bases). V was cut by 4 bases and J by 6 bases, with 16 bases left in between. The CDR3 covers 16 residues. The germline gives CDR1 MGHRA, CDR2 YSYEKL. CDR3 sequence (DNA): TGCGCCAGCAGCCTTAGAGGGGAAGCGAGTAATTCACCCCTCCACTTT. It codes for CASSLRGEASNSPLHF.

V gene TRBV14 combines with J gene TRBJ2-1; maybe TRBD1 (6 bases). V was pared by 2 bases and J by 0 bases, with 11 bases between. Per germline, CDR1 SGHDN and CDR2 FVKESK. CDR3 size: 16 residues. The CDR3 region is CASSQRGGASYNEQFF. For the CDR3, the DNA is TGTGCCAGCAGCCAACGAGGGGGAGCCTCCTACAATGAGCAGTTCTTC. The entire variable domain, with the rest obtained from reference TRBV14 and TRBJ2-1, is as follows: EAGVTQFPSHSVIEKGQTVTLRCDPISGHDNLYWYRRVMGKEIKFLLHFVKESKQDESGMPNNRFLAERTGGTYSTLKVQPAELEDSGVYFCASSQRGGASYNEQFFGPGTRLTVL.

The chain links TRBV19 to TRBJ1-1, with D possibly TRBD1 on 5 matching bases. The CDR3 length is 13 residues. The V end was cut by 3 bases, the J end by 4 bases, with 9 bases between. The germline V gene encodes CDR1 LNHDA and CDR2 SQIVND (reference sequence). This chain's CDR3 is CASSISGLTEAFF. CDR3 DNA sequence: TGTGCCAGTAGTATTTCAGGGCTCACTGAAGCTTTCTTT.

The chain is built from TRBV5-6 and TRBJ2-3; weak D call: TRBD1 (5 bases). The CDR3 length is 14 residues. V lost 0 bases and J 1 base, leaving 6 bases between the germline ends. Germline CDR1 is SGHDT and CDR2 is YYEEEE. The CDR3 loop is CASSLEGRTDTQYF. CDR3 DNA sequence: TGTGCCAGCAGCTTGGAGGGGCGCACAGATACGCAGTATTTT.

This clone has a single count. V gene TRBV27 combines with J gene TRBJ1-5, with 7 positions matching TRBD1. V lost 5 bases to trimming and J lost 9 bases; unmatched junction nucleotides: 10. The germline CDR1 and CDR2 sequences are MNHEY and SMNVEV (reference sequence). This CDR3 is 14 amino acids long. DNA of the CDR3: TGTGCCAGCAGTCCAACAGGGGTGTATTGGCCCCAGCATTTT. It specifies CASSPTGVYWPQHF.

This clone was counted a few times. The gene calls are TRBV4-2 and TRBJ1-3, with TRBD1 matching over 7 bases. Trimming at V came to 3 bases and at J to 0 bases, leaving 5 bases not matched to a gene. The CDR3 contains 16 residues. In germline, CDR1 is LGHNA, CDR2 YNFKEQ. CDR3 sequence (DNA): TGTGCCAGCAGCCAGGGACAGACTCACTCTGGAAACACCATATATTTT. The encoded protein is CASSQGQTHSGNTIYF.

The chain joins TRBV11-2 to TRBJ1-2; TRBD1 agrees at 8 bases. The CDR3 contains 15 residues. Germline assignment: CDR1 SGHAT and CDR2 FQNNGV. V dropped 2 bases and J dropped 2; count of bases not matched to a gene: 4. CDR3 DNA: TGTGCCAGCAGCTTACGGCAGGGGGCGAACTATGGCTACACCTTC. Translated: CASSLRQGANYGYTF.

This clone turned up a few times. The chain has TRBV7-3 and TRBJ2-5; no reliable D call. The CDR3 has 13 amino acids. The V end lost 6 bases, the J end lost 0 bases, and 8 bases lay between the germline ends. From germline, CDR1 is SGHTA and CDR2 FQGTGA. CDR3 in amino acids: CASSPSYQETQYF. The CDR3 DNA sequence: TGTGCCAGCAGTCCCTCATACCAAGAGACCCAGTACTTC.

This rearrangement joins TRBV6-6 to TRBJ1-1; possibly TRBD1 for D (6 bases). The germline V gene has CDR1 MNHNY and CDR2 SVGAGI (reference sequence). The V gene lost 6 bases and the J gene lost 6 bases, with 11 bases spanning the gap. The CDR3 is 12 amino acids. The CDR3 sequence: CASSLGTPEAFF. The DNA for the CDR3 is TGTGCCAGCAGCCTGGGGACACCTGAAGCTTTCTTT.